The sequence of this T cell receptor (beta chain) was determined in a study of OX40 agonist ivuxolimab in advanced cancers. Using immunoSEQ multiplex PCR, the repertoire was profiled, and TCRdb retains in-frame clones only, with some absent. The sample has 60,000 to 70,000 clones; roughly 85% are singletons. In germline, CDR1 is MDHEN, CDR2 SYDVKM. Trimming left V 6 bases short and J 3 bases short, with 3 bases between. The CDR3 runs to 10 residues. The chain employs TRBV28 and TRBJ2-7; D unresolved. Sample: CD4+ or CD8+ T cells sorted from blood, taken in a trial of the OX40 agonist ivuxolimab. This clonotype was sampled from an adult with an advanced solid tumor such as melanoma, head and neck, liver or kidney cancer. CDR3 DNA: TGTGCCAGCAGCCACTACGAGCAGTACTTC. Its translation: CASSHYEQYF.